One and the same sample provided the 9 T cell receptor beta chains below, sequenced in a study of blood T cell repertoires in COVID-19. Sequencing was performed with immunoSEQ multiplex PCR; in TCRdb, only in-frame clones are kept and a portion is missing. The data contain some 200,000 clones, 85% to 90% of them singletons. The source material was peripheral blood. These receptors were taken from a man at least 80 years old with acute or convalescent COVID-19.

The CDR3 is CASSRNWADTQYF. As DNA, the CDR3 is TGTGCCAGCAGTCGCAACTGGGCGGATACGCAGTATTTT. The chain employs TRBV27 and TRBJ2-3, with unresolved D. The CDR3 spans 13 residues. Per the germline V gene, CDR1 is MNHEY and CDR2 is SMNVEV (reference sequence). V shed 5 bases and J shed 6 bases, with 12 bases lying between them.

The chain carries TRBV19 and TRBJ2-7, with a possible D match to TRBD1 (5 bases). V shed 6 bases and J shed 0 bases, with 9 bases lying between them. The CDR3 contains 13 residues. CDR1 LNHDA and CDR2 SQIVND come from the germline V gene (reference sequence). CDR3 amino acids: CASSGDSSYEQYF. The CDR3 bases are TGTGCCAGTAGCGGAGACAGCTCCTACGAGCAGTACTTC.

The chain joins TRBV12-3 or TRBV12-4 to TRBJ2-4; 7 nucleotides line up with TRBD1. The CDR3 totals 13 residues. J gave up 8 bases and V 3 bases, and 4 bases lay outside the gene matches. CDR3 coding DNA: TGTGCCAGCAGTTTCGACAGGGCGCACATTCAGTACTTC. Its protein product is CASSFDRAHIQYF.

The rearrangement links TRBV19 to TRBJ1-4; 8 positions agree with TRBD1. This CDR3 has 15 residues. The V gene end was trimmed by 5 bases and the J gene end by 1 base; junction bases not matched to a gene: 3. Germline V CDR1 and CDR2: LNHDA, SQIVND (reference sequence). The CDR3 sequence is CASSFDRGTNEKLFF. The CDR3 DNA sequence: TGTGCCAGTAGTTTCGACAGGGGAACTAATGAAAAACTGTTTTTT.

The gene calls are TRBV7-9 and TRBJ2-3, with TRBD2 matching 9 bases. V shed 6 bases and J 2 bases; nucleotides not matched to a gene: 6. Germline CDR1 reads SEHNR; CDR2 reads FQNEAQ (reference sequence). This CDR3 spans 15 amino acids. The chain's CDR3 is CASSPPGLATDTQYF. The CDR3 DNA is TGTGCCAGCAGTCCACCGGGACTAGCCACAGATACGCAGTATTTT.

This clone showed up just once. The chain has TRBV6-5 and TRBJ2-7, with D possibly matching TRBD1 (5 bases). The CDR3 extends over 13 amino acids. V dropped 4 bases and J dropped 6 bases, with 13 bases sitting between them. The germline CDR1 and CDR2 sequences are MNHEY and SVGAGI. The CDR3 protein is CASSFNRRAEQYF. Written as DNA, the CDR3 is TGTGCCAGCAGTTTTAACAGGCGAGCCGAGCAGTACTTC.

This clone was recorded only once. This rearrangement joins TRBV19 to TRBJ2-5; 10 bases map to TRBD2. V gave up 1 base and J gave up 4 bases; unmatched junction bases: 6. Germline loops: CDR1 LNHDA, CDR2 SQIVND (reference sequence). This CDR3 spans 16 amino acids. For the CDR3, the DNA is TGTGCCAGTAGTATAGGCCCTAGCGGGAGTGGAGAGACCCAGTACTTC. Its translation: CASSIGPSGSGETQYF.

The rearrangement links TRBV21-1 to TRBJ2-1; the D call in the table, TRBD1, was not verified against the DNA. TRBV21-1 is assigned pseudogene status. The CDR3 has 15 residues. The CDR3 region is CASSKAGTEWNEQFF. The CDR3 DNA is TGTGCCAGCAGCAAAGCCGGTACAGAGTGGAATGAGCAGTTCTTC.

The chain recombines TRBV3-1 (or the pseudogene TRBV3-2) with TRBJ2-2; D unresolved. The CDR3 has 13 amino acids. Germline lookup yields CDR1 LGHDT and CDR2 YNNKEL (reference sequence). V gave up 1 base and J gave up 6 bases, with 6 bases separating them. CDR3 bases: TGTGCCAGCAGCCAAGTAGAGTCCGGGGAGCTGTTTTTT. It translates to CASSQVESGELFF.